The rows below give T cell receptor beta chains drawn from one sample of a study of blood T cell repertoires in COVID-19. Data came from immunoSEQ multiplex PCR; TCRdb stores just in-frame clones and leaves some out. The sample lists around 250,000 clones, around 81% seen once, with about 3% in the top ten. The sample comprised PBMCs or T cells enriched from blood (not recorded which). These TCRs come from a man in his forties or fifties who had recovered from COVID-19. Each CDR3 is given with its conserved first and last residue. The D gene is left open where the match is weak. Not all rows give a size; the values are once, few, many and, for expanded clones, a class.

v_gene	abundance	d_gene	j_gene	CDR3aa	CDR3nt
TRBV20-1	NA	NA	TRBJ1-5	CSASTGANQPQHF	TGCAGTGCTAGTACCGGAGCCAATCAGCCCCAGCATTTT
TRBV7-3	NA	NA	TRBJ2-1	CASSLSPTNEQFF	TGTGCCAGCAGCTTATCCCCCACAAATGAGCAGTTCTTC
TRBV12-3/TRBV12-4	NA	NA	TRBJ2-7	CASSPAGYEQYF	TGTGCCAGCAGTCCAGCAGGTTACGAGCAGTACTTC
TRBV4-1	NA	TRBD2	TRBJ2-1	CASSQGTSGGVYNEQFF	TGCGCCAGCAGCCAAGGGACTAGCGGGGGGGTATACAATGAGCAGTTCTTC
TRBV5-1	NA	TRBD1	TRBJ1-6	CASSPGQGNSPLHF	TGCGCCAGCAGCCCGGGACAGGGCAATTCACCCCTCCACTTT
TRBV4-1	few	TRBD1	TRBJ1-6	CASRPRDQGESPLHF	TGCGCCAGCAGACCAAGAGACCAGGGGGAATCACCCCTCCACTTT
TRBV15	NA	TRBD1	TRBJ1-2	CATSRELFLGQGAAGYTF	TGTGCCACCAGCAGAGAACTGTTCTTAGGACAGGGGGCGGCGGGCTACACCTTC
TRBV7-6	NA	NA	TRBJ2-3	CASSLWPEVVPGTQYF	TGTGCCAGCAGCTTATGGCCTGAGGTTGTTCCCGGTACGCAGTATTTT
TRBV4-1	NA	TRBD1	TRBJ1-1	CASSHRAGGPEAFF	TGCGCCAGCAGCCATCGGGCAGGGGGGCCTGAAGCTTTCTTT
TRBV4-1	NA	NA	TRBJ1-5	CASSQGPWTVYSNQPQHF	TGCGCCAGCAGCCAAGGACCCTGGACAGTATATAGCAATCAGCCCCAGCATTTT
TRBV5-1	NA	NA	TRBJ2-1	CASSSQPQDSYNEQFF	TGCGCCAGCAGCTCACAACCCCAGGACTCCTACAATGAGCAGTTCTTC
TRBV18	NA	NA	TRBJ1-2	CASSTSPYGQRYGYTF	TGTGCCAGCTCAACATCACCATACGGACAGAGATATGGCTACACCTTC